The next 24 T cell receptor beta chains were all read from a single sample in a study of high-grade serous ovarian cancer treatment subgroups. Tumor samples were taken before definitive surgery or chemotherapy. The repertoire was sequenced with immunoSEQ multiplex PCR; TCRdb's copy has only in-frame clones and lacks some. The data hold about 12,000 clones, with 88% observed a single time. The sample was tumor tissue. The receptors shown here come from a human donor with high-grade serous ovarian cancer.

DNA for the CDR3: TGCGCCAGCAGCGACAGGCTGGGCTACACCTTC. Protein: CASSDRLGYTF. V usage is TRBV5-1 and J usage is TRBJ1-2, with a weak D call TRBD1 (6 bases). V shed 4 bases and J shed 8 bases, with 9 bases lying between them. Germline-derived CDR1 and CDR2 are SGHRS and YFSETQ. CDR3 length equals 11 residues.

The V gene is TRBV10-2, the J gene TRBJ1-1; no clear D gene. V lost 11 bases to trimming and J lost 7 bases, with 20 bases between them. Germline V CDR1 and CDR2: WSHSY, SAAADI. This CDR3 region has 13 residues. CDR3 protein: CASSALQTREAFF. The CDR3, as DNA: TGCGCCTCAAGTGCCCTCCAGACTCGTGAAGCTTTCTTT.

The chain recombines TRBV7-9 with TRBJ1-2; D is unresolved. The ends were cut back, 1 base at V and 7 bases at J, with 13 bases in the middle. This CDR3 has 14 amino acids. Germline V gene sequence: CDR1 SEHNR, CDR2 FQNEAQ (reference sequence). CDR3 in amino acids: CASSLVGQLSGYTF. DNA for the CDR3: TGTGCCAGCAGCTTAGTGGGTCAGCTTAGTGGCTACACCTTC.

The chain uses TRBV5-1 and TRBJ2-3; D is perhaps TRBD2 (5 bases). In germline, CDR1 is SGHRS, CDR2 YFSETQ. Trimming removed 4 bases at V and 3 bases at J, with 12 bases between. This CDR3 has 14 residues. CDR3 region: CASSRLLVTDTQYF. The DNA for the CDR3 is TGCGCCAGCAGCCGACTACTAGTAACAGATACGCAGTATTTT. Together with reference TRBV5-1 and TRBJ2-3, the CDR3 gives the full variable domain: KAGVTQTPRYLIKTRGQQVTLSCSPISGHRSVSWYQQTPGQGLQFLFEYFSETQRNKGNFPGRFSGRQFSNSRSEMNVSTLELGDSALYLCASSRLLVTDTQYFGPGTRLTVL.

V and J are TRBV27 and TRBJ1-1, with 8 nucleotides matching TRBD1. J was trimmed by 7 bases and V by 1 base; bases with no gene match: 17. This CDR3 has 18 amino acids. The germline V gene has CDR1 MNHEY and CDR2 SMNVEV (reference sequence). The chain's CDR3 is CASSLWMGGTGSPHEAFF. The CDR3 coding sequence is TGTGCCAGCAGTTTATGGATGGGGGGGACAGGTAGTCCTCATGAAGCTTTCTTT.

This chain uses TRBV19 with TRBJ2-3; the D gene could be TRBD1 or TRBD2 (5 bases each). CDR1 is LNHDA and CDR2 is SQIVND in the germline V gene (reference sequence). The CDR3 extends over 15 amino acids. Trimming took 6 bases from V and 0 from J, leaving 13 bases between them. CDR3 residues: CASSKNRRSTDTQYF. The CDR3 coding sequence is TGTGCCAGTAGCAAGAACAGGAGGAGCACAGATACGCAGTATTTT.

This chain connects TRBV5-6 to TRBJ2-7, with D uncertain. V was shortened by 1 base and J by 0 bases, with 11 bases between the two germline ends. The CDR3 consists of 15 residues. From germline, CDR1 is SGHDT and CDR2 YYEEEE. CDR3: CASSLWVSSSYEQYV. As DNA, the CDR3 is TGTGCCAGCAGCTTGTGGGTCAGTAGCTCCTACGAGCAGTACGTC.

The genes are TRBV10-3 and TRBJ2-6, with D perhaps assigned TRBD1 or TRBD2 (5 bases each). V was trimmed by 4 bases and J by 1 base, leaving 17 bases between them. The CDR3 runs 18 residues. Germline-derived CDR1 and CDR2 are ENHRY and SYGVKD. CDR3 in amino acids: CAISGPGPGPSGANVLTF. In DNA, the CDR3 is TGTGCCATCAGTGGTCCGGGACCTGGACCTTCTGGGGCCAACGTCCTGACTTTC.

The chain uses TRBV7-2 and TRBJ2-1; maybe TRBD1 (6 bases). Germline V gene data show CDR1 as SGHTA and CDR2 as FQGNSA. CDR3 length: 15 residues. The ends were cut back, 1 base at V and 1 base at J, with 8 bases in the middle. The DNA for the CDR3 is TGTGCCAGCAGCTTAGGTGGACAGTCCTACAATGAGCAGTTCTTC. Amino acid sequence: CASSLGGQSYNEQFF.

The J gene is TRBJ2-7, the V gene TRBV7-2; D might be TRBD1 (6 bases). There are 13 residues in the CDR3. With 5 bases removed from V and 2 bases from J, the gap between germline ends came to 10 bases. Per the germline V gene, CDR1 is SGHTA and CDR2 is FQGNSA. The CDR3 is CASSAQGTYEQYF. The CDR3 region has the DNA TGTGCCAGCAGCGCACAGGGAACCTACGAGCAGTACTTC.

The rearrangement links TRBV4-3 to TRBJ1-5; D remains ambiguous. Germline assignment: CDR1 LGHNA and CDR2 YSLEER. V lost 0 bases to trimming and J lost 7 bases, with 13 bases between them. The length of the CDR3 is 15 residues. The CDR3 nucleotides read TGCGCCAGCAGCCAAGATGTCACCGGACGGCAGCCCCAGCATTTT. It encodes CASSQDVTGRQPQHF.

The chain links TRBV7-9 to TRBJ2-7, with D perhaps TRBD1 (5 bases). The CDR3 covers 15 residues. Per the germline V gene, CDR1 is SEHNR and CDR2 is FQNEAQ (reference sequence). Trimming left V 5 bases short and J 5 bases short, with 19 bases between. In DNA form, the CDR3 reads TGTGCCAGCAGCCCGGAGACAACCTGGGGCCACGAGCAGTACTTC. Translated: CASSPETTWGHEQYF. The whole variable domain, filled in from reference TRBV7-9 and TRBJ2-7, reads DTGVSQNPRHKITKRGQNVTFRCDPISEHNRLYWYRQTLGQGPEFLTYFQNEAQLEKSRLLSDRFSAERPKGSFSTLEIQRTEQGDSAMYLCASSPETTWGHEQYFGPGTRLTVT.

This sequence joins TRBV5-1 and TRBJ1-1, with 9 bases fitting TRBD1. V lost 4 bases and J lost 3; bases outside the gene matches: 4. Germline CDR1 reads SGHRS; CDR2 reads YFSETQ. There are 14 residues in the CDR3. CDR3 region: CASSTGQGYTEAFF. As DNA, the CDR3 is TGCGCCAGCAGCACCGGACAGGGGTACACTGAAGCTTTCTTT.

The chain couples TRBV9 to TRBJ2-3; 7 bases agree with TRBD1. CDR3 size: 13 residues. The V and J ends lost 7 bases and 4 bases, in that order; junction bases with no gene match: 6. Germline CDR1 and CDR2: SGDLS and YYNGEE. The CDR3 sequence: CASSQGLADTQYF. The DNA for the CDR3 is TGTGCCAGCTCACAGGGGTTAGCAGATACGCAGTATTTT.

This rearrangement joins TRBV19 to TRBJ2-3; the D gene is possibly TRBD1 (6 bases). The CDR3 loop spans 14 amino acids. Germline CDR1 reads LNHDA; CDR2 reads SQIVND (reference sequence). Trimming took 5 bases from V and 1 from J, leaving 10 bases between them. The CDR3 DNA follows: TGTGCCAGTAGTTTCAGGGGCCGCACAGATACGCAGTATTTT. As protein: CASSFRGRTDTQYF.

A single count supports this clone. This sequence joins TRBV28 and TRBJ1-4, with TRBD1 matching over 7 bases. V dropped 3 bases and J dropped 8; count of bases not matched to a gene: 12. CDR3 size: 16 residues. Looked up from germline, CDR1 is MDHEN and CDR2 is SYDVKM. For the CDR3, the DNA is TGTGCCAGCAGTTTTTCACAGGGGAGTATCAGGGAAAAACTGTTTTTT. Translation gives CASSFSQGSIREKLFF. Variable domain in full (rest from reference TRBV28 and TRBJ1-4): DVKVTQSSRYLVKRTGEKVFLECVQDMDHENMFWYRQDPGLGLRLIYFSYDVKMKEKGDIPEGYSVSREKKERFSLILESASTNQTSMYLCASSFSQGSIREKLFFGSGTQLSVL.

This rearrangement joins TRBV7-2 to TRBJ2-7; D uncertain. The CDR3 covers 13 residues. V lost 2 bases and J 6 bases, leaving 11 bases between the germline ends. Germline V gives CDR1 SGHTA, CDR2 FQGNSA. The CDR3 DNA reads TGTGCCAGCAGCTTACCCCCCCCGTCCGAGCAGTACGTC. Translated: CASSLPPPSEQYV.

This clone was detected only once. The V and J genes are TRBV9 and TRBJ1-1, with 10 nucleotides matching TRBD1. Germline V gene data show CDR1 as SGDLS and CDR2 as YYNGEE. CDR3 size: 15 residues. V gave up 4 bases and J gave up 4 bases; unmatched junction bases: 7. CDR3 in amino acids: CASSLTGGRGTEAFF. In nucleotides, the CDR3 is TGTGCCAGCAGCTTGACAGGGGGCAGAGGCACTGAAGCTTTCTTT. The full variable domain, with the rest looked up from reference TRBV9 and TRBJ1-1, is DSGVTQTPKHLITATGQRVTLRCSPRSGDLSVYWYQQSLDQGLQFLIQYYNGEERAKGNILERFSAQQFPDLHSELNLSSLELGDSALYFCASSLTGGRGTEAFFGQGTRLTVV.

The V call is TRBV5-1, the J call TRBJ2-3, with TRBD1 identical over 7 bases. Germline trimming cut 1 base from V and 0 bases from J; bases unmatched to any gene: 11. The CDR3 length is 18 residues. Germline CDR1 reads SGHRS; CDR2 reads YFSETQ. The CDR3 sequence is CASSLSPYRGGSTDTQYF. In DNA form, the CDR3 reads TGCGCCAGCAGCTTGTCCCCTTACAGGGGTGGGAGCACAGATACGCAGTATTTT.

About this clone itself: The germline gene is not matched at one end of the junction; a read error may be the cause. The V gene is TRBV14, the J gene TRBJ2-5, with D tentatively TRBD2 (5 bases). Germline V lookup: CDR1 SGHDN, CDR2 FVKESK. There are 14 residues in the CDR3. The CDR3 reads CASSQGISGSARDF. The CDR3 region has the DNA TGTGCCAGCAGCCAAGGCATTTCGGGGTCCGCCCGGGACTTC.

CDR3 bases: TGTGCCAGCAGCTTAAGGCGGAGCGCTGGTTACAATGAGCAGTTCTTC. Translated, it gives CASSLRRSAGYNEQFF. V usage is TRBV7-2 and J usage is TRBJ2-1, with D unresolved. This CDR3 is built from 16 residues. The V gene lost 2 bases and the J gene lost 4 bases, with 15 bases spanning the gap. The germline V gene encodes CDR1 SGHTA and CDR2 FQGNSA.

This chain joins TRBV5-4 and TRBJ1-3; unclear D gene. Germline CDR1 reads SGHNT; CDR2 reads YYREEE (reference sequence). The length of the CDR3 is 13 residues. V lost 4 bases, J lost 3 bases, and 8 bases lay in between. The CDR3 is CASSALGGNTIYF. The CDR3 nucleotides are TGTGCCAGCAGCGCGCTGGGTGGAAACACCATATATTTT.

The chain combines TRBV11-3 with TRBJ2-1; D ambiguous. The CDR3 runs to 11 residues. Germline V gene sequence: CDR1 SGHNT, CDR2 YENEEA. Trimming took 1 base from V and 8 from J, leaving 3 bases between them. The CDR3 is CASSLGHEQFF. Written as DNA, the CDR3 is TGTGCCAGCAGCTTAGGCCATGAGCAGTTCTTC.

This chain uses TRBV7-6 with TRBJ1-5; maybe TRBD1 (5 bases). The ends were cut back, 2 bases at V and 3 bases at J, with 11 bases in the middle. CDR1 and CDR2 from the germline V gene are SGHVS and FNYEAQ. This CDR3 has 15 residues. CDR3 loop: CASSLSTGHNQPQHF. The DNA for the CDR3 is TGTGCCAGCAGCTTATCCACAGGCCACAATCAGCCCCAGCATTTT.